Presented here are 8 T cell receptor beta chains from one specimen sequenced in a study of T cells in narcolepsy. The data were produced by immunoSEQ multiplex PCR, yet TCRdb's version contains in-frame clones alone and is incomplete. The table has fewer than 30,000 clones, 75% to 90% seen once. Material: CD45RA- memory CD4+ T cells from PBMCs. Receptors were obtained from a human donor with narcolepsy.

Comments on this clone: The junction differs from germline at one of its ends, possibly a read error. The rearrangement joins TRBV6-1 to TRBJ1-3; D is unresolved. This CDR3 is 16 amino acids long. The germline V gene has CDR1 MNHNS and CDR2 SASEGT. As DNA, the CDR3 is TGTGCCAGCAGGGAAGGGTCGATACTCTCTGGAAACACCATATATTTT. Residues: CASREGSILSGNTIYF.

This clone was counted between two and nine times. This chain joins TRBV7-9 and TRBJ2-3, with a possible D match to TRBD1 (6 bases). Germline-derived CDR1 and CDR2 are SEHNR and FQNEAQ (reference sequence). This CDR3 comprises 14 residues. V gave up 5 bases and J gave up 2 bases, with 11 bases separating them. CDR3 in amino acids: CASSGDIPTDTQYF. DNA of the CDR3: TGTGCCAGCAGCGGGGACATACCCACAGATACGCAGTATTTT.

This chain uses TRBV27 with TRBJ2-7, with 14 bases fitting TRBD2. Germline V gene sequence: CDR1 MNHEY, CDR2 SMNVEV (reference sequence). J was trimmed by 0 bases and V by 4 bases; bases with no gene match: 8. The CDR3 consists of 18 residues. CDR3 nucleotide sequence: TGTGCCAGCAGTTCGGGACTAGCGGGAGCCGACTACTCCTACGAGCAGTACTTC. It translates to CASSSGLAGADYSYEQYF.

This clone was recorded only once. CDR3 loop: CASSPAGGYGNTIYF. CDR3 sequence (DNA): TGCGCCAGCAGCCCGGCGGGGGGCTACGGAAACACCATATATTTT. The chain uses TRBV5-1 and TRBJ1-3, with TRBD1 as a possible D gene (6 bases). V lost 4 bases, J lost 4 bases, and 15 bases lay in between. The germline gives CDR1 SGHRS, CDR2 YFSETQ. The CDR3 contains 15 residues.

The V gene is TRBV6-1, the J gene TRBJ2-4; 9 bases match TRBD1. CDR1 and CDR2 from the germline V gene are MNHNS and SASEGT. The V and J ends lost 4 bases and 1 base, in that order; junction bases with no gene match: 14. This CDR3 comprises 19 residues. CDR3 DNA: TGTGCCAGCAGTGGGGGGACAGGGCAAATCAGCGTGGCCAAAAACATTCAGTACTTC. Its protein is CASSGGTGQISVAKNIQYF.

The genes are TRBV30 and TRBJ1-1; D not certain. CDR3 length equals 11 residues. The germline gives CDR1 GTSNPN, CDR2 SVGIG (reference sequence). The V and J ends lost 4 bases and 5 bases respectively, with 8 bases between them. CDR3 region: CAWIGGTEAFF. The CDR3 DNA reads TGTGCCTGGATTGGAGGGACTGAAGCTTTCTTT.

The chain couples TRBV4-1 to TRBJ1-2; D is possibly TRBD1 (5 bases). V was trimmed by 2 bases and J by 0 bases, leaving 13 bases between them. This CDR3 contains 16 residues. The V gene's germline CDR1 is MGHRA and CDR2 YSYEKL. The CDR3, as DNA: TGCGCCAGCAGCCAATCCGCAGGGATATCTAACTATGGCTACACCTTC. This translates into CASSQSAGISNYGYTF.

The chain carries TRBV18 and TRBJ2-3; possible D gene TRBD1, 6 bases. V lost 1 base to trimming and J lost 0 bases, with 20 bases between them. Germline CDR1 reads KGHSH; CDR2 reads LQKENI. This CDR3 is 19 amino acids long. The CDR3 region is CASSPRTTTGLTSTDTQYF. The CDR3 bases are TGTGCCAGCTCACCACGAACGACAACAGGGCTCACTAGCACAGATACGCAGTATTTT.